The 2 T cell receptor beta chains in this list originate from one sample, sequenced in a study of blood T cell repertoires in COVID-19. The method was immunoSEQ multiplex PCR; TCRdb's version includes in-frame clones alone and lacks a portion of them. The sample contains over 45,000 clones, roughly 90% of which appear only once. The sample taken for sequencing was peripheral blood. These receptors originate from a middle-aged man with acute or convalescent COVID-19.

This chain joins TRBV3-1 (or the pseudogene TRBV3-2) and TRBJ1-3; D gene unclear. Germline assignment: CDR1 LGHDT and CDR2 YNNKEL (reference sequence). Trimming took 2 bases from V and 0 from J, leaving 11 bases between them. CDR3 length equals 16 residues. CDR3 DNA: TGTGCCAGCAGCCAACAGCGAGCATTCTCTGGAAACACCATATATTTT. This encodes CASSQQRAFSGNTIYF.

The chain has TRBV25-1 and TRBJ1-2; D gene uncertain. This CDR3 spans 15 amino acids. Trimming took off 3 bases at V and 6 bases at J, with 17 bases between the two ends. The germline V gene encodes CDR1 MGHDK and CDR2 SYGVNS. The CDR3: CASSEFDSRRDGYTF. DNA for the CDR3: TGTGCCAGCAGTGAGTTCGACTCGAGGAGGGATGGCTACACCTTC.